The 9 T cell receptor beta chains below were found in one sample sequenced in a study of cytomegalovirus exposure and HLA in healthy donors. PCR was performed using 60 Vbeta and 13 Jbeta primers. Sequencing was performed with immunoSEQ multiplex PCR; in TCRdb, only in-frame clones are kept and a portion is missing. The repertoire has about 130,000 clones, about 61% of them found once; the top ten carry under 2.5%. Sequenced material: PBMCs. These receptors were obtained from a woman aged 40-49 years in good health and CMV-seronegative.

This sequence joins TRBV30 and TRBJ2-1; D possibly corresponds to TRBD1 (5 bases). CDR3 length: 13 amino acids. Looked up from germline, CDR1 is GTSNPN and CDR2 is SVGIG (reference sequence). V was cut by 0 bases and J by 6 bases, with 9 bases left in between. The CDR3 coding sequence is TGTGCCTGGAGTGTAGGGGCCATCAATGAGCAGTTCTTC. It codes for CAWSVGAINEQFF.

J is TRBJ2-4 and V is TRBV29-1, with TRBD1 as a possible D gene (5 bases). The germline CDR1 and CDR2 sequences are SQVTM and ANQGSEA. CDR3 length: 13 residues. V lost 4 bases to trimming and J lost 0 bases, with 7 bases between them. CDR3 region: CSVVGAAKNIQYF. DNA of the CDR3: TGCAGCGTTGTAGGGGCAGCCAAAAACATTCAGTACTTC.

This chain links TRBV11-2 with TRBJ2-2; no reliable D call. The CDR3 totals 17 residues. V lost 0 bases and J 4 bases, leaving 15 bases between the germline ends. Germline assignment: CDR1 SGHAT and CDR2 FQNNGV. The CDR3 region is CASSLDLWAARTGELFF. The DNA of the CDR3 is TGTGCCAGCAGCTTAGATCTCTGGGCAGCCCGCACCGGGGAGCTGTTTTTT.

The DNA for the CDR3 is TGTGCCAGCAGCTTACAACGTCGTGAAGCTTTCTTT. This encodes CASSLQRREAFF. This chain links TRBV5-4 with TRBJ1-1; D gene ambiguous. Between the trimmed V and J ends, which lost 2 bases and 7 bases, there was a span of 9 bases. This CDR3 has 12 residues. Germline V CDR1 and CDR2: SGHNT, YYREEE (reference sequence).

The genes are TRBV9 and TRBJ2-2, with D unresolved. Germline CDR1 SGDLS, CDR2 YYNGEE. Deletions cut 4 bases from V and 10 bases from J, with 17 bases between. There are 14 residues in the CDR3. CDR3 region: CASSSPSANEELFF. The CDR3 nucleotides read TGTGCCAGCAGCTCACCATCTGCGAACGAGGAGCTGTTTTTT.

CDR3: CASSTQTGNTEAFF. The CDR3 coding sequence is TGCGCCAGCAGCACACAAACAGGGAACACTGAAGCTTTCTTT. The chain uses TRBV5-1 and TRBJ1-1; perhaps TRBD1 as D (5 bases). Trimming pared 4 bases from V and 1 base from J, leaving 11 bases between. CDR3 length: 14 residues. CDR1 is SGHRS, CDR2 YFSETQ, per germline.

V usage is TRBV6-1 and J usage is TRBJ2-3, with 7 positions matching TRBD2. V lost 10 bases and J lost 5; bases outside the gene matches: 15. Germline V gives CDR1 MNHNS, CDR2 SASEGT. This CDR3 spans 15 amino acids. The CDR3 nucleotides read TGTGCCACCGTACCTTTTGCGGGGGAGGGAGATACGCAGTATTTT. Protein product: CATVPFAGEGDTQYF.

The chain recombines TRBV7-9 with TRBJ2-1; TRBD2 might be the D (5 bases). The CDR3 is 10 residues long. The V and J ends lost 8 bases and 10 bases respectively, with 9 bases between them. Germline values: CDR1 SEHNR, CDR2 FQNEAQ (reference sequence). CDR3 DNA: TGTGCCAGCCGAGGGCGGGAGCAGTTCTTC. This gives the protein CASRGREQFF.

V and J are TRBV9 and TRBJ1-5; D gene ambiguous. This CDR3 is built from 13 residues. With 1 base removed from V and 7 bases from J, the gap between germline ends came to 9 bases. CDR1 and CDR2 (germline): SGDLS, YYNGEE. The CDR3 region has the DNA TGTGCCAGCAGCGTAAACGGAGACCAGCCCCAGCATTTT. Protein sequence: CASSVNGDQPQHF. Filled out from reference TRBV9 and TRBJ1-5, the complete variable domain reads DSGVTQTPKHLITATGQRVTLRCSPRSGDLSVYWYQQSLDQGLQFLIQYYNGEERAKGNILERFSAQQFPDLHSELNLSSLELGDSALYFCASSVNGDQPQHFGDGTRLSIL.